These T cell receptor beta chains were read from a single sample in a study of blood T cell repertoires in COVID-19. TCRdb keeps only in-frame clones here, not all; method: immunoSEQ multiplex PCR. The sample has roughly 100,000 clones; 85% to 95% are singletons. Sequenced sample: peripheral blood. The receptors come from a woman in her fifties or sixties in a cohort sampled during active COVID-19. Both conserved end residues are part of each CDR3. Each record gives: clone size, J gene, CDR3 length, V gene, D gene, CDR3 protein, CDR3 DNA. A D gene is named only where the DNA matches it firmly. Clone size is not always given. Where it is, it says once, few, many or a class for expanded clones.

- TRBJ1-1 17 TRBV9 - CASSVRGLGSVDTEAFF TGTGCCAGCAGCGTACGGGGTCTGGGGTCCGTGGACACTGAAGCTTTCTTT
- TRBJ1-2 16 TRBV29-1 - CSVGGGPGPTFYGYTF TGCAGCGTGGGGGGGGGACCGGGGCCAACTTTCTATGGCTACACCTTC
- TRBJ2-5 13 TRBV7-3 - CASSQGQGETQYF TGTGCCAGCAGCCAGGGGCAGGGTGAGACCCAGTACTTC
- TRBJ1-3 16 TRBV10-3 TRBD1 CAIRGQGPLSGNTIYF TGTGCCATCAGGGGACAGGGCCCTCTCTCTGGAAACACCATATATTTT
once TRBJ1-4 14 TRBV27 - CASSFLGINEKLFF TGTGCCAGCAGTTTCCTCGGGATTAATGAAAAACTGTTTTTT
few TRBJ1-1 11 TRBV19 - CASSIGHEAFF TGTGCCAGTAGTATTGGGCATGAAGCTTTCTTT
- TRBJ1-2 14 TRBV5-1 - CASSLGRNTEGYTF TGCGCCAGCAGCTTGGGACGGAATACGGAGGGCTACACCTTC
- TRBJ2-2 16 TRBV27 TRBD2 CASSLGTSGSPGELFF TGTGCCAGCAGTTTGGGGACTAGCGGGAGCCCCGGGGAGCTGTTTTTT
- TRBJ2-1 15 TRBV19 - CASSIVTGSYNEQFF TGTGCCAGTAGTATAGTCACAGGGTCCTACAATGAGCAGTTCTTC
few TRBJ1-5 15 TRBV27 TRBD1 CASSRTGSSNQPQHF TGTGCCAGCAGTCGGACAGGGAGTAGCAATCAGCCCCAGCATTTT
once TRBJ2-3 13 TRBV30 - CAWSFPSTDTQYF TGTGCCTGGAGTTTCCCTAGCACAGATACGCAGTATTTT
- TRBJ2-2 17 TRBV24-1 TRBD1 CATSDASGGVRTGELFF TGTGCCACCAGTGATGCCTCAGGGGGCGTAAGGACCGGGGAGCTGTTTTTT
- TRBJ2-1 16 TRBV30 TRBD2 CAWSGRGLAGYNEQFF TGTGCCTGGAGCGGGCGGGGACTAGCGGGGTACAATGAGCAGTTCTTC
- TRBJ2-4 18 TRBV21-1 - CASSKRKQGARIVPHEYF TGTGCCAGCAGCAAACGCAAGCAGGGGGCGCGTATTGTGCCCCACGAGTACTTC
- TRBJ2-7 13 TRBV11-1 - CASSLLQTYEQYF TGTGCCAGCAGCCTCCTCCAGACATACGAGCAGTACTTC
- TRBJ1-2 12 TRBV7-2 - CASSSGLYGYTF TGTGCCAGCAGTAGTGGGCTCTATGGCTACACCTTC
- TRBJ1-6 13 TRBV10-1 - CASSGQADSPLHF TGCGCCAGCAGTGGACAGGCGGATTCACCCCTCCACTTT
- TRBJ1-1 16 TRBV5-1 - CASSATGLLENTEAFF TGCGCCAGCAGCGCTACAGGGTTACTGGAGAACACTGAAGCTTTCTTT
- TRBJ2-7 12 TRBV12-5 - CASAGPTYEQYF TGTGCTAGTGCAGGGCCAACCTACGAGCAGTACTTC